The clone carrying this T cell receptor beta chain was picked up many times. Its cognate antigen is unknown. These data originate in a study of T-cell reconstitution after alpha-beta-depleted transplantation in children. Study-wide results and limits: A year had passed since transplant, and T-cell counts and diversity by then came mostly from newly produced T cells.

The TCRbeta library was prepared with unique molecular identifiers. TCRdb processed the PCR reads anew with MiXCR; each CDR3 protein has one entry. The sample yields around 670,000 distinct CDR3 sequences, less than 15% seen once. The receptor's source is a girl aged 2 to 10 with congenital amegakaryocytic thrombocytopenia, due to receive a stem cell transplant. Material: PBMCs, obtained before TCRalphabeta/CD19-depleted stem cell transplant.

The CDR3 DNA sequence: TGCGCCAGCAGCTTGGAACCAGGGCCCGGCAATGAGCAGTTCTTC. This sequence encodes CASSLEPGPGNEQFF. V gene TRBV5-1 combines with J gene TRBJ2-1; D possibly corresponds to TRBD1 (5 bases). Trimming left V 0 bases short and J 6 bases short, with 13 bases between. Germline CDR1 is SGHRS and CDR2 is YFSETQ. This CDR3 has 15 residues.